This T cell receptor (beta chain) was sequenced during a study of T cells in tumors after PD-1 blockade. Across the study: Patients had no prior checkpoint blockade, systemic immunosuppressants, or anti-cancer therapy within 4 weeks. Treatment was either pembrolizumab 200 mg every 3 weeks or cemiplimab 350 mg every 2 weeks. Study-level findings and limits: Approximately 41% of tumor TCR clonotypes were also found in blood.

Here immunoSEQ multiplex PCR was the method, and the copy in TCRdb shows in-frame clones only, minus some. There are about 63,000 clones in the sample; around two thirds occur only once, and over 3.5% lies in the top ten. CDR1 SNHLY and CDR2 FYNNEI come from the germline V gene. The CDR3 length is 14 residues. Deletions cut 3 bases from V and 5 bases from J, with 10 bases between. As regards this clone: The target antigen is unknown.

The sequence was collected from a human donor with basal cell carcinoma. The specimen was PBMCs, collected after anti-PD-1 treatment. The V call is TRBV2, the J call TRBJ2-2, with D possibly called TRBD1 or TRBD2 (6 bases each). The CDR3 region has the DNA TGTGCCAGCAGTGATAGGGGGGCAACCGGGGAGCTGTTTTTT. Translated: CASSDRGATGELFF.